Sequencing of this TCR beta chain was carried out in a study of T-cell memory formation after mild COVID-19. MiXCR, run by TCRdb on the 5' RACE reads, gives a single entry per CDR3 protein. The profile shows just under 150,000 distinct CDR3 sequences, roughly a fifth of them singletons. Germline V gives CDR1 GTSNPN, CDR2 SVGIG (reference sequence). V shed 0 bases and J 2 bases; nucleotides not matched to a gene: 11. The CDR3 sequence is 17 residues long. The specimen was PBMCs or a T cell subset sorted from them (not recorded which). This chain links TRBV30 with TRBJ2-3; 7 bases line up with TRBD2. This TCR came from an adult woman who had mild COVID-19 (a few samples of this study predate the infection). Cell type and time point are not known. The CDR3 DNA reads as TGTGCCTGGAGTGTAGGGAGTCTAGCGGCCGACACAGATACGCAGTATTTT. It is translated as CAWSVGSLAADTDTQYF. Full variable domain (outside the CDR3, taken from reference TRBV30 and TRBJ2-3): SQTIHQWPATLVQPVGSPLSLECTVEGTSNPNLYWYRQAAGRGLQLLFYSVGIGQISSEVPQNLSASRPQDRQFILSSKKLLLSDSGFYLCAWSVGSLAADTDTQYFGPGTRLTVL.